The 17 T cell receptor beta chains below were found in one sample sequenced in a study of regulatory T cells in long-lasting Graves disease. According to the study, TCR beta libraries were built with iRepertoire HTBI primers and CDR3-region Arm-PCR. In TCRdb, the multiplex PCR reads were re-called with MiXCR into one record per CDR3 protein. Among more than 400,000 distinct CDR3 sequences listed, around 15% were seen once. This sample's time point: newly diagnosed GD, antithyroid drugs for less than 3 months. PBMC RNA was the source of the TCR library. This sample also belongs to another study, concerning T cells in Graves' hyperthyroidism and ophthalmopathy.

The material was peripheral blood mononuclear cells (PBMCs), obtained at new diagnosis, from a patient treated with antithyroid drugs. These receptors came from a man in his forties with Graves disease.

This chain links TRBV6-2 or TRBV6-3 with TRBJ1-4, with TRBD1 as a possible D gene (5 bases). The CDR3 totals 13 residues. Germline V CDR1 and CDR2: MNHEY, SVGEGT. V shed 8 bases and J shed 5 bases, with 12 bases lying between them. CDR3 DNA sequence: TGTGCCAGCTCTGGGGGGTTCAATGAAAAACTGTTTTTT. This codes for CASSGGFNEKLFF.

This sequence joins TRBV28 and TRBJ2-3, with D possibly being TRBD2 (5 bases). Germline V CDR1 and CDR2: MDHEN, SYDVKM. The CDR3 has 14 amino acids. Trimming shortened V by 11 bases and J by 0 bases, and 15 bases separated the two germline ends. In DNA form, the CDR3 reads TGTGCCTCTCACGGCGGGTATAGCACAGATACGCAGTATTTT. This encodes CASHGGYSTDTQYF.

About this clonotype: This may be a read error, as it is one base from a much larger clone. This chain joins TRBV18 and TRBJ1-5; D remains ambiguous. Germline CDR1 and CDR2: KGHSH and LQKENI. The CDR3 spans 13 residues. CDR3 nucleotides: TGTGCCCGCTCACCAGACCTATATCAGCCCCAGCATTTT. Translated, it gives CARSPDLYQPQHF.

The chain joins TRBV19 to TRBJ2-1; TRBD2 might be the D (5 bases). Germline-derived CDR1 and CDR2 are LNHDA and SQIVND (reference sequence). V gave up 6 bases and J gave up 8 bases, with 17 bases separating them. The CDR3 runs to 14 residues. DNA of the CDR3: TGTGCCAGTAGGGAGGCGGGTCCTAGGGATGAGCAGTTCTTC. It codes for CASREAGPRDEQFF.

This clonotype was seen ten or more times. The chain joins TRBV27 to TRBJ1-6; D unresolved. V dropped 5 bases and J dropped 10 bases, with 15 bases sitting between them. The CDR3 spans 14 residues. Germline-derived CDR1 and CDR2 are MNHEY and SMNVEV (reference sequence). For the CDR3, the DNA is TGTGCCAGCAGTGGAGGGAGGGATCCGTCACCCCTCCACTTT. As protein: CASSGGRDPSPLHF.

This clonotype was observed a handful of times. The chain links TRBV28 to TRBJ1-1; TRBD1 aligns across 7 bases. Germline CDR1 MDHEN, CDR2 SYDVKM. V gave up 3 bases and J gave up 0 bases; unmatched junction bases: 7. CDR3 length: 16 amino acids. CDR3 in DNA: TGTGCCAGCAGTTTGACAGGGATACCAATGAACACTGAAGCTTTCTTT. Residues: CASSLTGIPMNTEAFF.

This clonotype has ten or more counts. The chain carries TRBV29-1 and TRBJ2-5; 14 positions match TRBD2. Germline CDR1 SQVTM, CDR2 ANQGSEA. Trimming cost V 6 bases and J 7 bases; bases outside gene matches: 7. The CDR3 is made up of 14 amino acids. In DNA, the CDR3 is TGCAGCGTCGCGACTAGCGGGAGGGAGGGGACCCAGTACTTC. It specifies CSVATSGREGTQYF.

The chain is built from TRBV19 and TRBJ2-2; D unresolved. Deletions cut 2 bases from V and 3 bases from J, with 10 bases between. The CDR3 is 15 amino acids. Germline V gene sequence: CDR1 LNHDA, CDR2 SQIVND (reference sequence). The CDR3 nucleotides are TGTGCCAGTAGTATATCTGGGATAGACACCGGGGAGCTGTTTTTT. Protein product: CASSISGIDTGELFF.

This clonotype was observed a few times. The J gene is TRBJ1-2, the V gene TRBV7-9, with a tentative D call TRBD1 (5 bases). CDR3 length: 15 residues. Trimming stripped 5 bases from V and 0 bases from J, with 13 bases between. CDR1 is SEHNR and CDR2 is FQNEAQ in the germline V gene (reference sequence). The CDR3 loop reads CASSPREGTNYGYTF. CDR3 DNA sequence: TGTGCCAGCAGCCCAAGGGAGGGGACTAACTATGGCTACACCTTC. Filled out from reference TRBV7-9 and TRBJ1-2, the complete variable domain reads DTGVSQNPRHKITKRGQNVTFRCDPISEHNRLYWYRQTLGQGPEFLTYFQNEAQLEKSRLLSDRFSAERPKGSFSTLEIQRTEQGDSAMYLCASSPREGTNYGYTFGSGTRLTVV.

In this sample, this clonotype turned up many times. J is TRBJ2-3 and V is TRBV2; 14 bases agree with TRBD2. Per the germline V gene, CDR1 is SNHLY and CDR2 is FYNNEI. The trim removed 2 bases at V and 0 bases at J, leaving 7 bases unmatched. The CDR3 has 19 residues. CDR3 amino acids: CASSERTSGRPSSTDTQYF. The CDR3 DNA reads as TGTGCCAGCAGTGAAAGGACTAGCGGGAGGCCATCTAGCACAGATACGCAGTATTTT. The entire variable domain, with the rest obtained from reference TRBV2 and TRBJ2-3, is as follows: EPEVTQTPSHQVTQMGQEVILRCVPISNHLYFYWYRQILGQKVEFLVSFYNNEISEKSEIFDDQFSVERPDGSNFTLKIRSTKLEDSAMYFCASSERTSGRPSSTDTQYFGPGTRLTVL.

Ten or more counts support this clonotype. The chain employs TRBV7-9 and TRBJ2-7, with 11 positions matching TRBD2. This CDR3 spans 14 amino acids. Germline loops: CDR1 SEHNR, CDR2 FQNEAQ (reference sequence). J gave up 0 bases and V 9 bases, and 4 bases lay outside the gene matches. In DNA, the CDR3 is TGTGCCAGTTTAGCGGGAGGGAGCTCCTACGAGCAGTACTTC. Translation gives CASLAGGSSYEQYF.

This clonotype showed up many times. This chain joins TRBV5-1 and TRBJ2-3; 7 positions match TRBD2. Per the germline V gene, CDR1 is SGHRS and CDR2 is YFSETQ. With V trimmed by 3 bases and J by 2 bases, 6 bases remained unmatched. The CDR3 consists of 15 residues. CDR3 sequence: CASSSSGKATDTQYF. CDR3 sequence (DNA): TGCGCCAGCAGCTCCAGCGGGAAAGCCACAGATACGCAGTATTTT. Full variable domain (missing parts from reference TRBV5-1 and TRBJ2-3): KAGVTQTPRYLIKTRGQQVTLSCSPISGHRSVSWYQQTPGQGLQFLFEYFSETQRNKGNFPGRFSGRQFSNSRSEMNVSTLELGDSALYLCASSSSGKATDTQYFGPGTRLTVL.

Note on this clonotype: With a much larger clone just one base away, this may be a read error. This chain uses TRBV30 with TRBJ2-1; D is uncertain. This CDR3 is built from 11 residues. Per the germline V gene, CDR1 is GTSNPN and CDR2 is SVGIG (reference sequence). The CDR3 loop is CAWTRYSEQFF. The CDR3 region has the DNA TGTGCCTGGACCCGATACAGTGAGCAGTTCTTC.

This clonotype was seen at least ten times. The gene calls are TRBV24-1 and TRBJ1-5; 9 bases agree with TRBD1. CDR3 length equals 16 residues. Germline CDR1 is KGHDR and CDR2 is SFDVKD. J gave up 4 bases and V 4 bases, and 7 bases lay outside the gene matches. The CDR3 spells CATSESGTGLNQPQHF. The CDR3, as DNA: TGTGCCACCAGTGAATCCGGGACAGGGTTAAATCAGCCCCAGCATTTT.

In this sample, this clonotype turned up many times. V is TRBV7-3 and J is TRBJ2-3; tentatively, D is TRBD1 (5 bases). CDR1 is SGHTA, CDR2 FQGTGA, per germline. CDR3 length: 13 residues. V was shortened by 5 bases and J by 7 bases, with 13 bases between the two germline ends. The DNA for the CDR3 is TGTGCCAGCAGCCGAACCCAGGGAAATACGCAGTATTTT. It yields the protein CASSRTQGNTQYF.

This clonotype showed up just a few times. V and J are TRBV20-1 and TRBJ2-7, with D perhaps TRBD2 (6 bases). Germline CDR1 and CDR2: DFQATT and SNEGSKA (reference sequence). The V gene lost 0 bases and the J gene lost 2 bases, with 11 bases spanning the gap. CDR3 size: 14 residues. The CDR3 nucleotides are TGCAGTGCTAGAGAGAGCGGGCTAACCTACGAGCAGTACTTC. It yields the protein CSARESGLTYEQYF.

The sample holds many counts of this clonotype. The genes are TRBV10-3 and TRBJ2-5; D remains ambiguous. The germline V and J ends were trimmed by 0 bases and 5 bases, with 13 bases remaining between them. Germline V gene data show CDR1 as ENHRY and CDR2 as SYGVKD. CDR3 size: 15 residues. In DNA form, the CDR3 reads TGTGCCATCAGTGAGTCACAGAGCTTAGGCGAGACCCAGTACTTC. Its translation: CAISESQSLGETQYF.